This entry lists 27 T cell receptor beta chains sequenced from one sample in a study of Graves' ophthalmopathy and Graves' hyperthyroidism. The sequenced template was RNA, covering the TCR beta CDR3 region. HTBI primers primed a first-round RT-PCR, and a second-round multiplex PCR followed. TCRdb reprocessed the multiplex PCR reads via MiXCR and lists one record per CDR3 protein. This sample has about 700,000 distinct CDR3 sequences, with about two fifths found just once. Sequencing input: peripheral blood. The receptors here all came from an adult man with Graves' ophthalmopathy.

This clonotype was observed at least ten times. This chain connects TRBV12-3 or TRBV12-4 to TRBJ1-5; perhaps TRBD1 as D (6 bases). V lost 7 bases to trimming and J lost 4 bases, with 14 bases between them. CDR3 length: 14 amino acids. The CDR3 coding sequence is TGTGCCAGCACCGGATCGGGGGCTAATCAGCCCCAGCATTTT. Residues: CASTGSGANQPQHF.

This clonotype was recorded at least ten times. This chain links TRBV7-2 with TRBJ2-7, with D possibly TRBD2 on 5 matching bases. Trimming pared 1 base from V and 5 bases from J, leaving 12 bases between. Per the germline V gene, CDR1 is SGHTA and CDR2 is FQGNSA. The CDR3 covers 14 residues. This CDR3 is CASSLVAGMDEQYF. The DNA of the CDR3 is TGTGCCAGCAGCTTAGTGGCGGGCATGGACGAGCAGTACTTC.

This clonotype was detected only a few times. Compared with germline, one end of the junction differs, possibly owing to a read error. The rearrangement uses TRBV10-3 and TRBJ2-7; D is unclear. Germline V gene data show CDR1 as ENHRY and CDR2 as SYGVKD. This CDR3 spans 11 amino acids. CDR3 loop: CASSLLIEQYF. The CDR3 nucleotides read TGTGCCAGCAGTTTATTGATCGAGCAGTACTTC.

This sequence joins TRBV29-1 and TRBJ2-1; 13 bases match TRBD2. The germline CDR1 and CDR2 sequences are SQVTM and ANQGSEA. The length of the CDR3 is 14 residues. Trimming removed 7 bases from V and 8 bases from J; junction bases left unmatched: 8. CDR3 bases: TGCAGCGCTAGGACTAGCGGGAGTATCCATGAGCAGTTCTTC. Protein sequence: CSARTSGSIHEQFF.

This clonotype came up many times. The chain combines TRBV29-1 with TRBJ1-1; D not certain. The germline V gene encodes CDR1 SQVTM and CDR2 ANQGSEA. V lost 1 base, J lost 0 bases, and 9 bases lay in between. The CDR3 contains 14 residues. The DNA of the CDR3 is TGCAGCGTTGAAGTAAGGACCATGAACACTGAAGCTTTCTTT. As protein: CSVEVRTMNTEAFF. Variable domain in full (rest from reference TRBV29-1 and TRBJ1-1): SAVISQKPSRDICQRGTSLTIQCQVDSQVTMMFWYRQQPGQSLTLIATANQGSEATYESGFVIDKFPISRPNLTFSTLTVSNMSPEDSSIYLCSVEVRTMNTEAFFGQGTRLTVV.

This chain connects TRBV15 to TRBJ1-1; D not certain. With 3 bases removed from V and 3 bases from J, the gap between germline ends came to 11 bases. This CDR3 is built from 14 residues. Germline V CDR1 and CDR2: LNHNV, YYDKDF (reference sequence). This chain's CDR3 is CATSSRHYDTEAFF. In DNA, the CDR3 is TGTGCCACCAGCAGCCGTCACTACGACACTGAAGCTTTCTTT.

CDR3 sequence reads: CASSMTVTGTEAFF. In DNA, the CDR3 is TGTGCCAGCAGCATGACAGTCACAGGGACTGAAGCTTTCTTT. The chain recombines TRBV11-2 with TRBJ1-1; weak D call: TRBD1 (6 bases). CDR3 length equals 14 residues. Germline lookup yields CDR1 SGHAT and CDR2 FQNNGV. The ends were cut back, 5 bases at V and 5 bases at J, with 15 bases in the middle.

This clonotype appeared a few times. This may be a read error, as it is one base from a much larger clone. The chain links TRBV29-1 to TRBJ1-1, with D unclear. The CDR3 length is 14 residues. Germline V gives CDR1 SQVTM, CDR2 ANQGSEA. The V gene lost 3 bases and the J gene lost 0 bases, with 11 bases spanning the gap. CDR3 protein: CSVESRAMNTEAFF. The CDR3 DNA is TGCAGCGTTGAGTCCCGGGCCATGAACACTGAAGCTTTCTTT.

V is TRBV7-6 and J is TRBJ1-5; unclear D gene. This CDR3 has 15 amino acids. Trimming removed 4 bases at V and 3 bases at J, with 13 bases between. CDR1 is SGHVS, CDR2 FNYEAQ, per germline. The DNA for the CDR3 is TGTGCCAGCAGCTGGGGAGGAGGTCTCAATCAGCCCCAGCATTTT. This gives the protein CASSWGGGLNQPQHF.

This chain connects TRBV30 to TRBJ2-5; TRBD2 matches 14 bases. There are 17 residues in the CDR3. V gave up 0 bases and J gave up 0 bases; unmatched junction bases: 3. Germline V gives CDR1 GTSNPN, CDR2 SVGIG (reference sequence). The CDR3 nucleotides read TGTGCCTGGAGTGTGGGACTAGCGGGAGCGTACCAAGAGACCCAGTACTTC. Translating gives CAWSVGLAGAYQETQYF.

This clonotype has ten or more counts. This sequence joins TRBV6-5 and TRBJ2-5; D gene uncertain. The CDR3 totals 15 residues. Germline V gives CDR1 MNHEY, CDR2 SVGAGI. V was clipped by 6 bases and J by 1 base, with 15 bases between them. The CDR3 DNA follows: TGTGCCAGCAGCCCTGGACGCAGGCTCCAAGAGACCCAGTACTTC. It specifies CASSPGRRLQETQYF.

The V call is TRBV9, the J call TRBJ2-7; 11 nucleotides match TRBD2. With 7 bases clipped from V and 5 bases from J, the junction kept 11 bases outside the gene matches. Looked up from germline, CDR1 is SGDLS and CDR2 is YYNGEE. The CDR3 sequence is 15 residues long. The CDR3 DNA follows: TGTGCCAGCTCACCACCGACTAGCGGGGACCACGAGCAGTACTTC. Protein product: CASSPPTSGDHEQYF.

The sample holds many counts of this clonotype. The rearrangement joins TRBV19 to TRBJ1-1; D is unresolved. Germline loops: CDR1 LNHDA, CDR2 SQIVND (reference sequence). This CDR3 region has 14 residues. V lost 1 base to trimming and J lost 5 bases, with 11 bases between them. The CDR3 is CASSIVSGPTEAFF. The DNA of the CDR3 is TGTGCCAGTAGTATAGTTTCTGGTCCGACTGAAGCTTTCTTT.

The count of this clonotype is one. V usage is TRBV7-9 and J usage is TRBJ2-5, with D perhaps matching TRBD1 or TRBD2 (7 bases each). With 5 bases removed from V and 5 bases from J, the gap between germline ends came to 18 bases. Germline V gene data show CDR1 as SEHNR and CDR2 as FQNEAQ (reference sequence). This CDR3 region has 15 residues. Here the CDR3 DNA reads TGTGCCAGCAGCATGCAGGGGGGGGCCGTTGAGACCCAGTACTTC. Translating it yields CASSMQGGAVETQYF.

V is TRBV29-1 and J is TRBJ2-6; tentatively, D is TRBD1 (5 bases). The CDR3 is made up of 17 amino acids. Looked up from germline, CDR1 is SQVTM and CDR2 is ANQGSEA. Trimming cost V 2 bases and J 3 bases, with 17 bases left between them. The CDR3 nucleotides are TGCAGCGTTGAAACTGTGGACAAGCTAGGTGGGGCCAACGTCCTGACTTTC. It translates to CSVETVDKLGGANVLTF.

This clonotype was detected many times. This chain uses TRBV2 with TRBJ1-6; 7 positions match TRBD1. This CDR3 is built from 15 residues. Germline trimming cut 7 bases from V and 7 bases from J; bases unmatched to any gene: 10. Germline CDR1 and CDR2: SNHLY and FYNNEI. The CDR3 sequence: CASTRGGARNSPLHF. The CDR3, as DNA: TGTGCCAGCACCAGGGGGGGGGCGCGGAATTCACCCCTCCACTTT.

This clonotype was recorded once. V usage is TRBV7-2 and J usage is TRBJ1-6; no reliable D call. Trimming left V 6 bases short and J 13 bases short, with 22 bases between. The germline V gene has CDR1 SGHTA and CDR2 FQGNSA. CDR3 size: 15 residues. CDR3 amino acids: CASSPGVGSNQPLHF. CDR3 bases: TGTGCCAGCAGTCCCGGTGTAGGCAGCAATCAGCCCCTCCACTTT.

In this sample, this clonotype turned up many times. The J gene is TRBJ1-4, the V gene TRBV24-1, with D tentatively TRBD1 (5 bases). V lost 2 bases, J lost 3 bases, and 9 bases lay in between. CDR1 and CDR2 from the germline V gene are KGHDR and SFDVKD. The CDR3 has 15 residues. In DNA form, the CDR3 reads TGTGCCACCAGTGATTCGGGGGTGTCTAATGAAAAACTGTTTTTT. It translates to CATSDSGVSNEKLFF.

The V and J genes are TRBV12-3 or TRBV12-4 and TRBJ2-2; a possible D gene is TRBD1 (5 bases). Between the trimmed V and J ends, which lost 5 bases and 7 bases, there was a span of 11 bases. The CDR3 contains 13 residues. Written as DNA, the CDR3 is TGTGCCAGCAGTCCTTACAGGAGCGGGGAGCTGTTTTTT. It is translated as CASSPYRSGELFF.

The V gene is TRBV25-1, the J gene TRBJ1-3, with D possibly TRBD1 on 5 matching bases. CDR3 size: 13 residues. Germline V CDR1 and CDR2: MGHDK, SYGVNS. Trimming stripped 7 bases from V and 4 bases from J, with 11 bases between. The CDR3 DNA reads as TGTGCCAGCACCGGGGGACTGGGAAACACCATATATTTT. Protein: CASTGGLGNTIYF.

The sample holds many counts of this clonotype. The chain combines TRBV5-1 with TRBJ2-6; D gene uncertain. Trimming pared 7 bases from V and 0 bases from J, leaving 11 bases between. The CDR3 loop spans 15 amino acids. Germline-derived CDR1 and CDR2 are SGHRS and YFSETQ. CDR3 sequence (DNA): TGCGCCAGCGCCCTGTGGAGCTCTGGGGCCAACGTCCTGACTTTC. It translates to CASALWSSGANVLTF.

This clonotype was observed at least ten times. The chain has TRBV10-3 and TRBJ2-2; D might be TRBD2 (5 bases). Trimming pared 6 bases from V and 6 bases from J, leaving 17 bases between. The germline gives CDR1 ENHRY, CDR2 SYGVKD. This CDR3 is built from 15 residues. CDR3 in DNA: TGTGCCATCAGGGACTCGGTATCGGGTCCCGGGGAGCTGTTTTTT. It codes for CAIRDSVSGPGELFF.

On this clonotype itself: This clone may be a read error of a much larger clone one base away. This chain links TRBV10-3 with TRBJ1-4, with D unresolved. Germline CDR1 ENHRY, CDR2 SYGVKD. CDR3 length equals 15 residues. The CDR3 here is CASSSSGMVNEKLVF. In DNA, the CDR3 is TGTGCCAGCAGTTCCTCCGGGATGGTTAATGAAAAACTGGTTTTT.

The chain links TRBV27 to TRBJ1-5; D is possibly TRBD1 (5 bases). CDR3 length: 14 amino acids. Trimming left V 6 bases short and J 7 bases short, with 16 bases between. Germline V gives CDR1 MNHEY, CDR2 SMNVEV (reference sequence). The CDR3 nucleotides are TGTGCCAGCAGCACCGTCGGGGGGGGACAGCCCCAGCATTTT. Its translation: CASSTVGGGQPQHF.

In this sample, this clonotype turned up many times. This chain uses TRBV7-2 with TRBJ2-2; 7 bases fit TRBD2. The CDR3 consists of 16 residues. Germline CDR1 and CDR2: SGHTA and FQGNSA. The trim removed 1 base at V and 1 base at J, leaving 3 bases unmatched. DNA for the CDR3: TGTGCCAGCAGCTTAGTAGCGGGCCGGAACACCGGGGAGCTGTTTTTT. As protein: CASSLVAGRNTGELFF.

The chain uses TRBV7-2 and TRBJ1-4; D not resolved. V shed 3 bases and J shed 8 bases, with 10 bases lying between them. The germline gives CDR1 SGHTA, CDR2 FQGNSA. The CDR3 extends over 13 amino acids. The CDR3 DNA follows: TGTGCCAGCAGCTTGGGTCTAGCGGAAAAACTGTTTTTT. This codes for CASSLGLAEKLFF.

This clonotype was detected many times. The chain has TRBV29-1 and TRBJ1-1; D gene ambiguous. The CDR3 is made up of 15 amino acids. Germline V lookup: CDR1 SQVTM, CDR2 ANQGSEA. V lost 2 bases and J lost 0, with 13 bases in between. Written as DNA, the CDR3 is TGCAGCGTTGAAATTTTTCCTCCGGTGAACACTGAAGCTTTCTTT. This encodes CSVEIFPPVNTEAFF.